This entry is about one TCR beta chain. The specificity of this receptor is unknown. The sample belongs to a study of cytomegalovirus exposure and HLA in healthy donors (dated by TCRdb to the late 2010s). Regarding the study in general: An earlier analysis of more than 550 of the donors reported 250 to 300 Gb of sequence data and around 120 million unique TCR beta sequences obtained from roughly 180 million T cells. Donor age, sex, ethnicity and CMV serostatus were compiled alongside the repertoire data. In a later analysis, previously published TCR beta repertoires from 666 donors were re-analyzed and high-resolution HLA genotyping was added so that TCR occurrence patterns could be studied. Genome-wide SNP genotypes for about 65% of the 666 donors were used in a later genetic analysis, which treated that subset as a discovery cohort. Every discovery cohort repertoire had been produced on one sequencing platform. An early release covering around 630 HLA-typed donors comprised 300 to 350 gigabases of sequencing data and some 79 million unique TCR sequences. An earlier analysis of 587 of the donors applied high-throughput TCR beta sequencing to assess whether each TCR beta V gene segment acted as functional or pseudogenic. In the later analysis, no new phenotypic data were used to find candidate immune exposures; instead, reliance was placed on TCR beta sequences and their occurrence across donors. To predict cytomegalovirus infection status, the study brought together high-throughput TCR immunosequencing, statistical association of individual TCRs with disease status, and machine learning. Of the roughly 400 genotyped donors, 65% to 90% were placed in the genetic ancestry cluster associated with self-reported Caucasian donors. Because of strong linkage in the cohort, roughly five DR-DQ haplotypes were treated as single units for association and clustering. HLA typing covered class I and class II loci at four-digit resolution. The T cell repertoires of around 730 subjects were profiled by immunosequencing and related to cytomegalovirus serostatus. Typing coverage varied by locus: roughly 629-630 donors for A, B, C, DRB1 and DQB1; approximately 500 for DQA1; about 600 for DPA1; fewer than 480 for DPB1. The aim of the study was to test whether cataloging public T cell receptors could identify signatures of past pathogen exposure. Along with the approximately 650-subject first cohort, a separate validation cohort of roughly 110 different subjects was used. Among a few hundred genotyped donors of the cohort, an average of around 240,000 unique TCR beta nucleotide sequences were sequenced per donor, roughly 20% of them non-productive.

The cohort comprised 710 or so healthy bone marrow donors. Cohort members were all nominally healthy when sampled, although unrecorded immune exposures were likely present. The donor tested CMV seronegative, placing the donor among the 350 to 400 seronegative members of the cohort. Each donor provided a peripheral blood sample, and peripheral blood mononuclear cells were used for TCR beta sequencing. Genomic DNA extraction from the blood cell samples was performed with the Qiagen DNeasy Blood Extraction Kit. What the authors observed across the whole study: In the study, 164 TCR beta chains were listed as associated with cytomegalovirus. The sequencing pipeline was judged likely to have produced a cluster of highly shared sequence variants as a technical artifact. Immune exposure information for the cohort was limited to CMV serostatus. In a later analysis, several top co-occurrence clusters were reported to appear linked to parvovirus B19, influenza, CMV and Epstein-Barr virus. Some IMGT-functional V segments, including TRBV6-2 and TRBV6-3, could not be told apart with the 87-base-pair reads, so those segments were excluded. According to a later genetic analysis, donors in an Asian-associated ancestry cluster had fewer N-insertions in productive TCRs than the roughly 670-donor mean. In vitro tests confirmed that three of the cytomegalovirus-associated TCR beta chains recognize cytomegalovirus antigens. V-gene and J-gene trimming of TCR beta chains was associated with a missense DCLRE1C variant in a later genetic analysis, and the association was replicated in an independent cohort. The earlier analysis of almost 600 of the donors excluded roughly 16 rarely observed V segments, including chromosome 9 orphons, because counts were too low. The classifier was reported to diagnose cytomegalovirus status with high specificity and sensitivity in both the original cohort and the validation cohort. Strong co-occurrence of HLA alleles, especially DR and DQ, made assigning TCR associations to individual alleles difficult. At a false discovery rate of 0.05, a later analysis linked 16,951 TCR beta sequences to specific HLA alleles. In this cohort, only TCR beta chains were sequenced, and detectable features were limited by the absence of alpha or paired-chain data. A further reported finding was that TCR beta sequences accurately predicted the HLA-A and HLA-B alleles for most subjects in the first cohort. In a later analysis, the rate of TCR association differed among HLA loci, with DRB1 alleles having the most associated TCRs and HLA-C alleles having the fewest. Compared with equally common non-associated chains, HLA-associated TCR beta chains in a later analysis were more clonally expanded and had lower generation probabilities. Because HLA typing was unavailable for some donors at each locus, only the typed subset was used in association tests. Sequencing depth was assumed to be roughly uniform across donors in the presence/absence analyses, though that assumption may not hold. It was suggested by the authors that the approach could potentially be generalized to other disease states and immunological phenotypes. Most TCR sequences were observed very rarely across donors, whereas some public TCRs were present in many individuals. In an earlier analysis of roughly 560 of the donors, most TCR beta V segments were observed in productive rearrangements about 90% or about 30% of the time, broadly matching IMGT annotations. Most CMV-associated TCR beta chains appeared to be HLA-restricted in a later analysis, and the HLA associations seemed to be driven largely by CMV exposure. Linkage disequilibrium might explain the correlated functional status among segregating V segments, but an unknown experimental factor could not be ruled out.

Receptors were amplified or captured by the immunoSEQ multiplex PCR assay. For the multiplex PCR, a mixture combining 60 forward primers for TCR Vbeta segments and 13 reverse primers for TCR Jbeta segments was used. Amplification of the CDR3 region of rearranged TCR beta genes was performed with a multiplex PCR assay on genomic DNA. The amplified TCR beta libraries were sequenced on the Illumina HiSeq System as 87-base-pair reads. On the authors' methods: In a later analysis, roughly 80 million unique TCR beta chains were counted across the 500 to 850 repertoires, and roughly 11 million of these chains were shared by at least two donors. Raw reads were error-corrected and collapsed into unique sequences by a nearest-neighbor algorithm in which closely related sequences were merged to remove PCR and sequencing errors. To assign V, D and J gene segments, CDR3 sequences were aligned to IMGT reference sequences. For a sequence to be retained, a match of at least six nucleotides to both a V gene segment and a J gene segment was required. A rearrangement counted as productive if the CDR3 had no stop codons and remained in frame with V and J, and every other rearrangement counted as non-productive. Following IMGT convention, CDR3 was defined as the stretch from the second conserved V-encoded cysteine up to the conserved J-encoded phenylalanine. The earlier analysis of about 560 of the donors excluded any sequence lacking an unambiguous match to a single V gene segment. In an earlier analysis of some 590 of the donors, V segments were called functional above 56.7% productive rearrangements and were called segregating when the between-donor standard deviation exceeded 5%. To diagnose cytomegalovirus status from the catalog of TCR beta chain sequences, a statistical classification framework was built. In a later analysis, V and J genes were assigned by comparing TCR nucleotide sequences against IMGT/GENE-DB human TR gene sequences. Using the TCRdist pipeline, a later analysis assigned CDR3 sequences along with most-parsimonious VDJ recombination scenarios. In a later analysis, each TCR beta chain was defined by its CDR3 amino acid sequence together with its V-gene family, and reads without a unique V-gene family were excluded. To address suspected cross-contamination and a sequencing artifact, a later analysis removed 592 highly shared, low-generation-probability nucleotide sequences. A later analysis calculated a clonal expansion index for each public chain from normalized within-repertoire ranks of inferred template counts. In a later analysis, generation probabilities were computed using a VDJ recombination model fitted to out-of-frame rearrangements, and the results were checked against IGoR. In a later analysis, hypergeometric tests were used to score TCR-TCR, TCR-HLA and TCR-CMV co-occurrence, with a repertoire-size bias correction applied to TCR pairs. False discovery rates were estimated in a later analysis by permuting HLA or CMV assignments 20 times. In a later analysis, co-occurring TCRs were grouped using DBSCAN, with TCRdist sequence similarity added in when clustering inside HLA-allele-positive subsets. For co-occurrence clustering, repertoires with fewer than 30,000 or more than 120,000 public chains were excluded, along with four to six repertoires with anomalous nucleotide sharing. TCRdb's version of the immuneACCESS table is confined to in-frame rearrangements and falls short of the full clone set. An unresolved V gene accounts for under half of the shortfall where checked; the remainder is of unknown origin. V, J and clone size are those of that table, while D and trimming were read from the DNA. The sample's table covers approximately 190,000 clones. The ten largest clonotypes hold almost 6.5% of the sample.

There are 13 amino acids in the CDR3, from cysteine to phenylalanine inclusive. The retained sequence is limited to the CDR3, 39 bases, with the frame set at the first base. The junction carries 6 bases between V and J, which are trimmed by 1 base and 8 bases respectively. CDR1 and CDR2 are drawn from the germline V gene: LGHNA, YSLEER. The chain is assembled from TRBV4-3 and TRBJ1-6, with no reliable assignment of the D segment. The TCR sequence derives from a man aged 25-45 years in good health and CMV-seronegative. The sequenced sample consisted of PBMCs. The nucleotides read TGCGCCAGCAGCCAAGGGCAGGATTCACCCCTCCACTTT. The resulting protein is CASSQGQDSPLHF.